This T cell receptor beta chain emerged from a study of cytomegalovirus exposure and HLA in healthy donors. Study conclusions and caveats: Several of the most significant clusters appeared, in a later analysis, to be linked to common viral pathogens.

Healthy bone marrow donors made up the cohort. Amplification used 60 Vbeta primers and 13 Jbeta primers. The method was immunoSEQ multiplex PCR; TCRdb's version includes in-frame clones alone and lacks a portion of them. Of roughly 180,000 clones in the sample, about four fifths were seen once. Per germline, CDR1 MNHEY and CDR2 SVGAGI. V trimming: 5 bases; J trimming: 1 base; junction bases outside the gene matches: 2. This CDR3 comprises 15 residues. With respect to this clone: The antigen is not known.

This chain connects TRBV6-5 to TRBJ1-5; 10 nucleotides line up with TRBD1. This clonotype was sampled from a man aged 35-49 years in good health and CMV-seronegative. The sequencing input was PBMCs. The CDR3: CASSMDRGSNQPQHF. For the CDR3, the DNA is TGTGCCAGCAGTATGGACAGGGGGAGCAATCAGCCCCAGCATTTT.